Listed below are T cell receptor beta chains from one sample, sequenced in a study of cytomegalovirus exposure and HLA in healthy donors. Clones were sequenced by immunoSEQ multiplex PCR, and TCRdb holds only the in-frame ones, with some missing. The profile covers under 150,000 clones, with 82% appearing a single time and 2% to 3% taken by the ten largest. The sequenced sample was PBMCs. The receptors here all came from a woman under 30 in good health and CMV-seronegative. CDR3s include the opening cysteine and the closing phenylalanine or tryptophan. A D gene is named only where the DNA matches it firmly.

J gene: TRBJ2-2
V gene: TRBV4-1
D gene: TRBD2
CDR3 DNA: TGCGCCAGCAGCCGGCCTCTCGGGACTAGCGGGAGGGGTGCCGGGGAGCTGTTTTTT
CDR3 protein: CASSRPLGTSGRGAGELFF

J gene: TRBJ2-2
V gene: TRBV5-1
D gene: TRBD1
CDR3 DNA: TGCGCCAGCACCTTGAAGACAGGGAGCACCGGGGAGCTGTTTTTT
CDR3 protein: CASTLKTGSTGELFF

J gene: TRBJ2-5
V gene: TRBV11-2
D gene: -
CDR3 DNA: TGTGCCAGCAGCTTAGATCGGGGGACCCAGTACTTC
CDR3 protein: CASSLDRGTQYF

J gene: TRBJ2-5
V gene: TRBV27
D gene: TRBD2
CDR3 DNA: TGTGCCAGCCGGGGACTAGCGGGGGGCGAAGAGACCCAGTACTTC
CDR3 protein: CASRGLAGGEETQYF

J gene: TRBJ2-7
V gene: TRBV29-1
D gene: TRBD2
CDR3 DNA: TGCAGCGTTGTAGCGGGACTAGCGGGTGTCGAGCAGTACTTC
CDR3 protein: CSVVAGLAGVEQYF

J gene: TRBJ2-2
V gene: TRBV28
D gene: TRBD1
CDR3 DNA: TGTGCCAGCAGGGACCCTCGGGACAGAGACACCGGGGAGCTGTTTTTT
CDR3 protein: CASRDPRDRDTGELFF

J gene: TRBJ1-1
V gene: TRBV5-6
D gene: TRBD1
CDR3 DNA: TGTGCCAGCAGCTTCGGGACAGGGAGGACTGAAGCTTTCTTT
CDR3 protein: CASSFGTGRTEAFF

J gene: TRBJ2-1
V gene: TRBV7-6
D gene: -
CDR3 DNA: TGTGCCAGCAGCCACGGTTTGGGGGGAGTCGAAGATGAGCAGTTCTTC
CDR3 protein: CASSHGLGGVEDEQFF

J gene: TRBJ1-3
V gene: TRBV11-3
D gene: -
CDR3 DNA: TGTGCCAGCAGCTTAAGGGGCCACTCTGGAAACACCATATATTTT
CDR3 protein: CASSLRGHSGNTIYF

J gene: TRBJ1-2
V gene: TRBV29-1
D gene: -
CDR3 DNA: TGCAGCGTTGAGAATGACAGATATTATGGCTACACCTTC
CDR3 protein: CSVENDRYYGYTF